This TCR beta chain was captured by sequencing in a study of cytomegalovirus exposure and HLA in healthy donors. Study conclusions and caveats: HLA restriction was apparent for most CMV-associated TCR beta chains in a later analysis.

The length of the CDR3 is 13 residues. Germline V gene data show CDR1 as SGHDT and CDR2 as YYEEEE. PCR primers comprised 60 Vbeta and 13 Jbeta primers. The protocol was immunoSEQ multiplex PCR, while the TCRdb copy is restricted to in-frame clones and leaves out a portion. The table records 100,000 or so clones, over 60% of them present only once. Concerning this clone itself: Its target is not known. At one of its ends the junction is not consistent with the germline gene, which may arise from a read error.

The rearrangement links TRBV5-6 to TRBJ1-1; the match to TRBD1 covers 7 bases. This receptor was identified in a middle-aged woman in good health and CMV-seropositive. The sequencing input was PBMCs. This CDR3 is CASSLGTASLRVF. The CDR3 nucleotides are TGTGCCAGCAGCTTAGGGACAGCTTCACTGAGGGTGTTT.